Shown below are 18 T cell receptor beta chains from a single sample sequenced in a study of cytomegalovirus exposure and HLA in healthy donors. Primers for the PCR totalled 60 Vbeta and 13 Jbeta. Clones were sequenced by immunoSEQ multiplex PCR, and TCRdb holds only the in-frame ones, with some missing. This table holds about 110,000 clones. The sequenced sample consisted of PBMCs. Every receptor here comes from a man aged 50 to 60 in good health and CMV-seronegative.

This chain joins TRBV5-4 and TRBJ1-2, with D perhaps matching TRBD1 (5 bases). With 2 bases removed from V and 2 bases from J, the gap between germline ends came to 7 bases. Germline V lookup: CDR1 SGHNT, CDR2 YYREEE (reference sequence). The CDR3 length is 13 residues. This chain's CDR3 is CASSFTGNYGYTF. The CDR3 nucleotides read TGTGCCAGCAGCTTCACAGGAAACTATGGCTACACCTTC. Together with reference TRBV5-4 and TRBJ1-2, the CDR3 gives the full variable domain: ETGVTQSPTHLIKTRGQQVTLRCSSQSGHNTVSWYQQALGQGPQFIFQYYREEENGRGNFPPRFSGLQFPNYSSELNVNALELDDSALYLCASSFTGNYGYTFGSGTRLTVV.

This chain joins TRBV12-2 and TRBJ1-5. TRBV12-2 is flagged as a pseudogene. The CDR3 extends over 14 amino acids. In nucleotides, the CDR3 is TGTGCAAGTCGCTTAGGGTTGGGGGGTCAGCCCCAGCATTTT. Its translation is CASRLGLGGQPQHF.

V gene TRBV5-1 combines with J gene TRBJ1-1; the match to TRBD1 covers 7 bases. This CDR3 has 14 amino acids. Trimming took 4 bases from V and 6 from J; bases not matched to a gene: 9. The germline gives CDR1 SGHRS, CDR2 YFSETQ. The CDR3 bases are TGCGCCAGCAGCCTAATGACAGGGTCCCCTGAAGCTTTCTTT. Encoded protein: CASSLMTGSPEAFF.

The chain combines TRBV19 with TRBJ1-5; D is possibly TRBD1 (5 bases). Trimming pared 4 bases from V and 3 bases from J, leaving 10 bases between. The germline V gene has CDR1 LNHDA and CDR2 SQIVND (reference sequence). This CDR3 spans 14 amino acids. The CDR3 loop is CASSTTGDNQPQHF. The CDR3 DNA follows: TGTGCCAGTAGTACTACGGGGGACAATCAGCCCCAGCATTTT.

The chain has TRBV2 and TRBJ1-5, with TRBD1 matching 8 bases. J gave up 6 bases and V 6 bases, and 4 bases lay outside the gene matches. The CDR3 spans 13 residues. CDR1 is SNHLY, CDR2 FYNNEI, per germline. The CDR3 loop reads CASRGTGTQPQHF. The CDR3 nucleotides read TGTGCCAGCAGGGGGACAGGTACTCAGCCCCAGCATTTT.

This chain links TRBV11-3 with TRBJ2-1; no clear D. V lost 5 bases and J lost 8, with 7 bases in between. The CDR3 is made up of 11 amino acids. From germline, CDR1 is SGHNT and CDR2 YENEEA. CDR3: CASSALDEQFF. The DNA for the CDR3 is TGTGCCAGCAGCGCCCTAGATGAGCAGTTCTTC.

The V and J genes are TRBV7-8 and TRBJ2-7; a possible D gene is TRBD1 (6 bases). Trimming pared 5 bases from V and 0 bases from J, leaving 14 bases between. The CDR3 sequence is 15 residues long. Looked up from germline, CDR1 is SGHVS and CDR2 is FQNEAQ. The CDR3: CASSNGQKASYEQYF. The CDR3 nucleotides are TGTGCCAGCAGCAATGGACAGAAAGCCTCCTACGAGCAGTACTTC.

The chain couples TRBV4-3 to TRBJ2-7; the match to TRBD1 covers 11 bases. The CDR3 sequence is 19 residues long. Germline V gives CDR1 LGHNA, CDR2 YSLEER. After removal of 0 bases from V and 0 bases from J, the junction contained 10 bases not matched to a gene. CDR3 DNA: TGCGCCAGCAGCCAAGATCAGTTGGGACAGGGGGGCCTCTCCTACGAGCAGTACTTC. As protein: CASSQDQLGQGGLSYEQYF.

The CDR3 coding sequence is TGTGCCTGGAGTGCGGGGGGGCGGAATCAGCCCCAGCATTTT. As protein: CAWSAGGRNQPQHF. V is TRBV30 and J is TRBJ1-5, with a tentative D call TRBD1 (6 bases). This CDR3 has 14 amino acids. Germline values: CDR1 GTSNPN, CDR2 SVGIG (reference sequence). V was shortened by 1 base and J by 4 bases, with 11 bases between the two germline ends.

For the CDR3, the DNA is TGTGCCAGCAGCTTAGCGGGCGGGGGAAAACTGTTTTTT. Amino acid sequence: CASSLAGGGKLFF. The V gene is TRBV7-8, the J gene TRBJ1-4, with D tentatively TRBD1 (5 bases). The V and J ends lost 0 bases and 10 bases respectively, with 9 bases between them. This CDR3 is 13 amino acids long. CDR1 is SGHVS, CDR2 FQNEAQ, per germline.

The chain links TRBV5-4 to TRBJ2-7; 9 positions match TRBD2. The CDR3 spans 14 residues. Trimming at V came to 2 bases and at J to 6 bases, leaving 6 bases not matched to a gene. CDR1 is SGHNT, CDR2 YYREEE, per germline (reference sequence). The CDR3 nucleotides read TGTGCCAGCAGCTTAGCGGGAGGCTTCTTCGAGCAGTACTTC. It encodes CASSLAGGFFEQYF.

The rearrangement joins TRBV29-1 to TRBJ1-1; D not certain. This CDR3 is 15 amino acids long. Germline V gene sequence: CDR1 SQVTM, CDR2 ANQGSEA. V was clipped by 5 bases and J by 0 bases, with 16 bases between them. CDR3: CSVRLFRTMNTEAFF. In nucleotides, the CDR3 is TGCAGCGTTCGCCTTTTCCGAACTATGAACACTGAAGCTTTCTTT.

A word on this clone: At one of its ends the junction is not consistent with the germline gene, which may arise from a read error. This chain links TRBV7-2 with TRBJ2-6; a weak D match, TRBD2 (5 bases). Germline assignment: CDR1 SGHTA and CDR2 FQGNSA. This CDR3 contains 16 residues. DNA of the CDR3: TGTGTCAGCAGCTTAGTGCGGGCCTCTGGGGCCAACGTCCTGACTTTC. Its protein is CVSSLVRASGANVLTF.

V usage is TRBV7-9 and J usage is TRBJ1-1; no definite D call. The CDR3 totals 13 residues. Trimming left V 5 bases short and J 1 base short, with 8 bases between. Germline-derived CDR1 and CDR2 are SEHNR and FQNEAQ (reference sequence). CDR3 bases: TGTGCCAGCAGCCCTACGAGGAACACTGAAGCTTTCTTT. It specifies CASSPTRNTEAFF.

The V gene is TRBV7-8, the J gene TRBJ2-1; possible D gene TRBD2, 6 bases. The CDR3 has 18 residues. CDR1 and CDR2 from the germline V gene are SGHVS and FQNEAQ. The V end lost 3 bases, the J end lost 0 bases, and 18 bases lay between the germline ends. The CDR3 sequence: CASSFSVSASASYNEQFF. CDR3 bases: TGTGCCAGCAGCTTTTCGGTCAGTGCTAGCGCCTCCTACAATGAGCAGTTCTTC.

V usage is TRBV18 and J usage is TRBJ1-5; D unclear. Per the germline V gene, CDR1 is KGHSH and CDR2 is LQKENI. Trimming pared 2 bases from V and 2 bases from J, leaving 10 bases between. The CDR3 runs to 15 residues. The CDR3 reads CASSPSGSGNQPQHF. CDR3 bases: TGTGCCAGCTCACCAAGCGGTTCGGGCAATCAGCCCCAGCATTTT.

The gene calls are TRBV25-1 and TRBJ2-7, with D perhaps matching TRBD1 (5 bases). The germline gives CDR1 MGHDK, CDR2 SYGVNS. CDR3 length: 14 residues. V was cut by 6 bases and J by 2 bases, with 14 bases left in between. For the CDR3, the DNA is TGTGCCAGCAGAAGAGGCCAGGGAACCTACGAGCAGTACTTC. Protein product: CASRRGQGTYEQYF.

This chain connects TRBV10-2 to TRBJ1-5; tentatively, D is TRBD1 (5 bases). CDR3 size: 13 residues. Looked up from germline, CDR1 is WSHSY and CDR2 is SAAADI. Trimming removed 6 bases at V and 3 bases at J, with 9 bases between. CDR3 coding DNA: TGCGCCAGCAGAGCAGGGTTCAATCAGCCCCAGCATTTT. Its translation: CASRAGFNQPQHF.